This T cell receptor beta chain appears in the sequencing data of a study of cytomegalovirus exposure and HLA in healthy donors. The V end was cut by 6 bases, the J end by 4 bases, with 24 bases between. Per germline, CDR1 LNHDA and CDR2 SQIVND (reference sequence). This CDR3 region has 17 residues. The study, taken as a whole, reports: A list of roughly 160 TCR beta chains associated with cytomegalovirus was given.

Primers: 60 Vbeta forward and 13 Jbeta reverse. Clones were sequenced by immunoSEQ multiplex PCR, and TCRdb holds only the in-frame ones, with some missing. Here the sample spans about 150,000 clones, around three quarters being singletons. As concerns this clone: Its target is not known.

The chain uses TRBV19 and TRBJ1-2, with no clear D. The specimen was PBMCs. This sequence originates from a young man in good health. The CDR3 protein is CASRGGLTNDEGYGYTF. The CDR3 DNA reads TGTGCCAGTAGAGGCGGACTGACTAACGATGAGGGCTATGGCTACACCTTC.